The 23 T cell receptor beta chains below come from one sample, sequenced in a study of CD8+ T cells in alopecia areata. cDNA prepared by RNA extraction and subsequent reverse transcription served as the template for sequencing. The repertoire was sequenced with immunoSEQ multiplex PCR; TCRdb's copy has only in-frame clones and lacks some. The data hold 110,000 or so clones, with roughly 56% observed a single time. Treatment: oral pan-JAK inhibitor, 5-10 mg twice daily. The specimen comprised CD4+ T cells sorted from blood, sampled at week 24, from a patient treated with tofacitinib. The receptor set was obtained from a human donor with alopecia areata.

As for this clone: The sample holds other DNA sequences that translate to the same CDR3. This sequence joins TRBV30 and TRBJ2-1, with 8 bases aligning to TRBD2. Germline loops: CDR1 GTSNPN, CDR2 SVGIG (reference sequence). J was trimmed by 3 bases and V by 0 bases; bases with no gene match: 4. The CDR3 has 15 amino acids. The CDR3 sequence is CAWSVGLAGYNEQFF. CDR3 bases: TGTGCCTGGAGTGTAGGCCTAGCGGGCTACAATGAGCAGTTCTTC.

The chain links TRBV25-1 to TRBJ2-1, with 7 nucleotides matching TRBD2. Germline V lookup: CDR1 MGHDK, CDR2 SYGVNS. With 5 bases clipped from V and 9 bases from J, the junction kept 4 bases outside the gene matches. CDR3 length: 12 residues. The CDR3 nucleotides read TGTGCCAGCAGTCCCAGGGAGGGTGAGCAGTTCTTC. It encodes CASSPREGEQFF. Full variable domain (rest looked up from reference TRBV25-1 and TRBJ2-1): EADIYQTPRYLVIGTGKKITLECSQTMGHDKMYWYQQDPGMELHLIHYSYGVNSTEKGDLSSESTVSRIRTEHFPLTLESARPSHTSQYLCASSPREGEQFFGPGTRLTVL.

V gene TRBV29-1 combines with J gene TRBJ2-7; D not certain. Trimming removed 5 bases from V and 4 bases from J, with 9 bases in between. The CDR3 runs 11 residues. Germline V gene lookup returns CDR1 SQVTM and CDR2 ANQGSEA. CDR3 sequence reads: CSVTFTYEQYF. The CDR3 DNA is TGCAGCGTTACCTTTACGTACGAGCAGTACTTC.

The chain joins TRBV7-6 to TRBJ1-1, with D perhaps matching TRBD1 (5 bases). CDR3 length: 14 amino acids. Germline CDR1 reads SGHVS; CDR2 reads FNYEAQ. The V gene lost 4 bases and the J gene lost 5 bases, with 14 bases spanning the gap. The CDR3 DNA sequence: TGTGCCAGCAGCTCGGGACCCTGGGCGACTGAAGCTTTCTTT. Amino acids: CASSSGPWATEAFF. Filled out from reference TRBV7-6 and TRBJ1-1, the complete variable domain reads GAGVSQSPRYKVTKRGQDVALRCDPISGHVSLYWYRQALGQGPEFLTYFNYEAQQDKSGLPNDRFSAERPEGSISTLTIQRTEQRDSAMYRCASSSGPWATEAFFGQGTRLTVV.

This clone came up a few times. Other DNA sequences within the sample encode an identical CDR3. This sequence joins TRBV30 and TRBJ1-2, with D unclear. CDR3 length: 11 amino acids. Trimming took off 0 bases at V and 8 bases at J, with 7 bases between the two ends. The germline CDR1 and CDR2 sequences are GTSNPN and SVGIG (reference sequence). CDR3 region: CAWSVGGGYTF. The CDR3 nucleotides read TGTGCCTGGAGTGTAGGTGGGGGCTACACCTTC.

The chain carries TRBV5-1 and TRBJ2-2, with D perhaps matching TRBD2 (5 bases). Germline CDR1 is SGHRS and CDR2 is YFSETQ. V dropped 4 bases and J dropped 6 bases, with 13 bases sitting between them. CDR3 length: 14 amino acids. CDR3 bases: TGCGCCAGCAGCCCCGGACTGACTTCCGGGGAGCTGTTTTTT. Protein product: CASSPGLTSGELFF.

The chain is built from TRBV19 and TRBJ1-1, with D possibly matching TRBD1 (5 bases). Deletions cut 1 base from V and 4 bases from J, with 10 bases between. Germline assignment: CDR1 LNHDA and CDR2 SQIVND (reference sequence). CDR3 size: 14 residues. The CDR3 is CASSIGGAATEAFF. CDR3 nucleotides: TGTGCCAGTAGTATAGGCGGGGCTGCCACTGAAGCTTTCTTT.

This chain joins TRBV6-5 and TRBJ2-3; D not certain. Germline V gene lookup returns CDR1 MNHEY and CDR2 SVGAGI. The CDR3 length is 14 residues. V gave up 7 bases and J gave up 1 base, with 12 bases separating them. CDR3 residues: CASTQPPGTDTQYF. The CDR3 DNA reads TGTGCCAGCACTCAACCCCCCGGCACAGATACGCAGTATTTT.

The chain is built from TRBV30 and TRBJ1-5; D call uncertain. The V end was cut by 2 bases, the J end by 0 bases, with 8 bases between. Per the germline V gene, CDR1 is GTSNPN and CDR2 is SVGIG (reference sequence). The length of the CDR3 is 14 residues. The CDR3 nucleotides read TGTGCCTGGAGTTTATTGTCTAGCAATCAGCCCCAGCATTTT. It yields the protein CAWSLLSSNQPQHF. The full variable domain, with the rest looked up from reference TRBV30 and TRBJ1-5, is SQTIHQWPATLVQPVGSPLSLECTVEGTSNPNLYWYRQAAGRGLQLLFYSVGIGQISSEVPQNLSASRPQDRQFILSSKKLLLSDSGFYLCAWSLLSSNQPQHFGDGTRLSIL.

V gene TRBV18 combines with J gene TRBJ2-2; D not certain. The CDR3 has 15 amino acids. V was cut by 5 bases and J by 3 bases, with 13 bases left in between. In germline, CDR1 is KGHSH, CDR2 LQKENI. The CDR3 is CASSTLGFDTGELFF. The CDR3 DNA reads TGTGCCAGCTCAACTCTAGGCTTCGACACCGGGGAGCTGTTTTTT.

The CDR3 spells CAWSALLTGHSYTF. The CDR3, as DNA: TGTGCCTGGAGTGCGCTCCTGACAGGGCATAGCTACACCTTC. The V gene is TRBV30, the J gene TRBJ1-2, with TRBD1 matching 7 bases. The CDR3 length is 14 residues. With V trimmed by 1 base and J by 9 bases, 11 bases remained unmatched. CDR1 and CDR2 (germline): GTSNPN, SVGIG (reference sequence).

The V call is TRBV27, the J call TRBJ2-7, with D unclear. Trimming shortened V by 5 bases and J by 7 bases, and 12 bases separated the two germline ends. The CDR3 is made up of 12 amino acids. Germline lookup yields CDR1 MNHEY and CDR2 SMNVEV (reference sequence). The CDR3 DNA sequence: TGTGCCAGCAGTGCCTACCCCTCTGAGCAGTACTTC. It specifies CASSAYPSEQYF.

The gene calls are TRBV5-1 and TRBJ2-5; D possibly corresponds to TRBD2 (5 bases). CDR1 SGHRS and CDR2 YFSETQ come from the germline V gene. Deletions cut 0 bases from V and 5 bases from J, with 11 bases between. The CDR3 extends over 14 amino acids. The CDR3 DNA is TGCGCCAGCAGCTTGGGACCCAGAGGGGAGACCCAGTACTTC. Its protein is CASSLGPRGETQYF.

The rearrangement joins TRBV10-3 to TRBJ1-2; 7 nucleotides match TRBD1. The J segment lost 4 bases and the V segment lost 8 bases, leaving 4 bases of the junction unmatched. Germline CDR1 and CDR2: ENHRY and SYGVKD. The CDR3 is 12 amino acids. The CDR3 DNA is TGTGCCATCGCCCGGGACAGCTATGGCTACACCTTC. Protein: CAIARDSYGYTF.

The chain employs TRBV7-3 and TRBJ2-3; 13 bases match TRBD2. The CDR3 totals 15 residues. Germline CDR1 is SGHTA and CDR2 is FQGTGA. Unmatched junction bases numbered 4, after V lost 3 bases and J lost 7 bases. The CDR3 here is CASSLTSGGRYTQYF. CDR3 nucleotides: TGTGCCAGCAGCTTGACTAGCGGGGGGCGATATACGCAGTATTTT. Together with reference TRBV7-3 and TRBJ2-3, the CDR3 gives the full variable domain: GAGVSQTPSNKVTEKGKYVELRCDPISGHTALYWYRQSLGQGPEFLIYFQGTGAADDSGLPNDRFFAVRPEGSVSTLKIQRTERGDSAVYLCASSLTSGGRYTQYFGPGTRLTVL.

The chain recombines TRBV5-1 with TRBJ2-7; 8 bases agree with TRBD1. Germline values: CDR1 SGHRS, CDR2 YFSETQ. The CDR3 loop spans 14 amino acids. Trimming cost V 3 bases and J 5 bases; bases outside gene matches: 7. CDR3 sequence reads: CASSSGQGEHEQYF. CDR3 coding DNA: TGCGCCAGCAGCTCAGGACAGGGTGAGCACGAGCAGTACTTC.

V is TRBV15 and J is TRBJ2-4; 9 bases agree with TRBD2. CDR1 is LNHNV and CDR2 is YYDKDF in the germline V gene (reference sequence). V lost 2 bases, J lost 0 bases, and 11 bases stayed unmatched. This CDR3 has 19 amino acids. The CDR3 reads CATSRTQRGAPLAKNIQYF. CDR3 sequence (DNA): TGTGCCACCAGCAGAACGCAGCGGGGGGCCCCCCTAGCCAAAAACATTCAGTACTTC.

The genes are TRBV7-2 and TRBJ2-4, with unresolved D. The CDR3 is 13 residues long. V dropped 5 bases and J dropped 9 bases, with 14 bases sitting between them. CDR1 is SGHTA, CDR2 FQGNSA, per germline. This CDR3 is CASSPYGGSIQYF. CDR3 bases: TGTGCCAGCAGCCCCTATGGCGGATCCATTCAGTACTTC.

V usage is TRBV1 and J usage is TRBJ1-6. TRBV1 is deemed a pseudogene. The CDR3 covers 15 residues. The CDR3 loop is CTSSLAERVRSPLHF. CDR3 DNA: TGCACCAGCAGCCTCGCAGAACGAGTTAGGTCACCCCTCCACTTT.

The rearrangement links TRBV27 to TRBJ2-7; 10 bases agree with TRBD1. The CDR3 contains 15 residues. V lost 6 bases, J lost 3 bases, and 8 bases stayed unmatched. Germline CDR1 and CDR2: MNHEY and SMNVEV (reference sequence). CDR3 nucleotides: TGTGCCAGCAGATCCCGCGGGACAGGGGTCTACGAGCAGTACTTC. Its translation is CASRSRGTGVYEQYF.

The V call is TRBV19, the J call TRBJ2-1; D remains ambiguous. Germline CDR1 LNHDA, CDR2 SQIVND (reference sequence). This CDR3 spans 11 amino acids. V was trimmed by 5 bases and J by 6 bases, leaving 5 bases between them. The CDR3 nucleotides are TGTGCCAGTAGTGTCCTCAATGAGCAGTTCTTC. Encoded protein: CASSVLNEQFF.

The V call is TRBV19, the J call TRBJ2-1; no clear D gene. CDR1 LNHDA and CDR2 SQIVND come from the germline V gene (reference sequence). The CDR3 is 14 amino acids. The V end was cut by 5 bases, the J end by 5 bases, with 13 bases between. The CDR3: CASSPQSPHNEQFF. As DNA, the CDR3 is TGTGCCAGTAGTCCCCAGAGCCCCCACAATGAGCAGTTCTTC.

V and J are TRBV7-2 and TRBJ1-2; D gene ambiguous. Germline V CDR1 and CDR2: SGHTA, FQGNSA. This CDR3 is 14 amino acids long. The germline V and J ends were trimmed by 1 base and 4 bases, with 10 bases remaining between them. The CDR3: CASSLGGRLYGYTF. The DNA for the CDR3 is TGTGCCAGCAGCTTAGGTGGCAGACTCTATGGCTACACCTTC.